This passage covers 30 T cell receptor beta chains from one sample sequenced in a study of shared clonotypes between healthy human individuals. Naivety among CD8 cells was defined by CD45RO negativity and positive CCR7 selection, thereby excluding terminally differentiated effector memory CD45RA+ cells. The table came from immunoSEQ multiplex PCR; TCRdb's copy has only in-frame clones and leaves some out. The repertoire holds roughly 1,800,000 clones, with roughly 94% as singletons. The specimen sequenced was naive CD8+ T cells sorted from blood. These receptors were collected from a man between 18 and 29 years old in good health.

This clone was counted once. The V and J genes are TRBV15 and TRBJ1-6, with 12 bases fitting TRBD1. CDR1 and CDR2 from the germline V gene are LNHNV and YYDKDF (reference sequence). The length of the CDR3 is 16 residues. V shed 5 bases, J shed 6 bases, and the junction held 5 bases outside the gene matches. The CDR3 nucleotides read TGTGCCACCAGCGCCCCGGGACAGGGGGCTAATTCACCCCTCCACTTT. Translated, it gives CATSAPGQGANSPLHF. Based on the CDR3 plus reference TRBV15 and TRBJ1-6, the full variable domain is DAMVIQNPRYQVTQFGKPVTLSCSQTLNHNVMYWYQQKSSQAPKLLFHYYDKDFNNEADTPDNFQSRRPNTSFCFLDIRSPGLGDTAMYLCATSAPGQGANSPLHFGNGTRLTVT.

The chain recombines TRBV2 with TRBJ2-4; TRBD2 agrees at 7 bases. The CDR3 spans 13 residues. The J segment lost 5 bases and the V segment lost 4 bases, leaving 2 bases of the junction unmatched. The germline V gene has CDR1 SNHLY and CDR2 FYNNEI. CDR3 in amino acids: CASSALAENIQYF. As DNA, the CDR3 is TGTGCCAGCAGTGCCCTAGCGGAAAACATTCAGTACTTC. The whole variable domain, remainder taken from reference TRBV2 and TRBJ2-4, is EPEVTQTPSHQVTQMGQEVILRCVPISNHLYFYWYRQILGQKVEFLVSFYNNEISEKSEIFDDQFSVERPDGSNFTLKIRSTKLEDSAMYFCASSALAENIQYFGAGTRLSVL.

The chain is built from TRBV18 and TRBJ2-7, with D hard to call. Trimming cost V 3 bases and J 4 bases, with 16 bases left between them. Germline-derived CDR1 and CDR2 are KGHSH and LQKENI. This CDR3 is 15 amino acids long. The CDR3 protein is CASSPDHTLYYEQYF. The CDR3 DNA reads as TGTGCCAGCTCACCCGATCACACTTTATATTACGAGCAGTACTTC. Full variable domain (missing parts from reference TRBV18 and TRBJ2-7): NAGVMQNPRHLVRRRGQEARLRCSPMKGHSHVYWYRQLPEEGLKFMVYLQKENIIDESGMPKERFSAEFPKEGPSILRIQQVVRGDSAAYFCASSPDHTLYYEQYFGPGTRLTVT.

The J gene is TRBJ2-1, the V gene TRBV10-1; maybe TRBD2 (7 bases). The germline V gene encodes CDR1 WNHNN and CDR2 SYGVQD (reference sequence). V was pared by 4 bases and J by 0 bases, with 13 bases between. CDR3 size: 16 residues. The CDR3 sequence is CASSVVGGLSYNEQFF. DNA of the CDR3: TGCGCCAGCAGTGTTGTCGGGGGGCTCTCCTACAATGAGCAGTTCTTC.

J is TRBJ2-7 and V is TRBV21-1; the table's D call, TRBD1, has no DNA check behind it. TRBV21-1 is assigned pseudogene status. The CDR3 spans 15 residues. The DNA for the CDR3 is TGTGCCAGCAGCGCTTGCTCCGGACAGGGCTACGAGCAGTACTTC. Its protein is CASSACSGQGYEQYF.

CDR3 in amino acids: CASSFGLIYEQYF. The CDR3 DNA sequence: TGTGCCAGCAGCTTTGGACTGATCTACGAGCAGTACTTC. The chain recombines TRBV13 with TRBJ2-7; weak D call: TRBD2 (5 bases). Germline CDR1 and CDR2: PRHDT and FYEKMQ (reference sequence). Trimming pared 3 bases from V and 3 bases from J, leaving 9 bases between. The CDR3 spans 13 residues. Full variable domain (rest looked up from reference TRBV13 and TRBJ2-7): AAGVIQSPRHLIKEKRETATLKCYPIPRHDTVYWYQQGPGQDPQFLISFYEKMQSDKGSIPDRFSAQQFSDYHSELNMSSLELGDSALYFCASSFGLIYEQYFGPGTRLTVT.

For the CDR3, the DNA is TGTGCCAGCAGTCGGGCGCTCACTAATGAAAAACTGTTTTTT. Its translation: CASSRALTNEKLFF. This rearrangement joins TRBV28 to TRBJ1-4; no reliable D call. The ends were cut back, 5 bases at V and 2 bases at J, with 9 bases in the middle. In germline, CDR1 is MDHEN, CDR2 SYDVKM. There are 14 residues in the CDR3. The whole variable domain, remainder taken from reference TRBV28 and TRBJ1-4, is DVKVTQSSRYLVKRTGEKVFLECVQDMDHENMFWYRQDPGLGLRLIYFSYDVKMKEKGDIPEGYSVSREKKERFSLILESASTNQTSMYLCASSRALTNEKLFFGSGTQLSVL.

V gene TRBV4-1 combines with J gene TRBJ1-2, with TRBD1 as a possible D gene (5 bases). This CDR3 contains 14 residues. The V and J ends lost 3 bases and 2 bases respectively, with 10 bases between them. Germline V gene lookup returns CDR1 MGHRA and CDR2 YSYEKL. The DNA of the CDR3 is TGCGCCAGCAGCCAGGGGGGGGACAACTATGGCTACACCTTC. It codes for CASSQGGDNYGYTF.

The J gene is TRBJ2-1, the V gene TRBV30; the match to TRBD1 covers 9 bases. Germline values: CDR1 GTSNPN, CDR2 SVGIG (reference sequence). The CDR3 extends over 14 amino acids. J lost 7 bases, V lost 1 base, and 5 bases had no gene match. The CDR3 protein is CAWSGDRAVNEQFF. CDR3 DNA sequence: TGTGCCTGGAGTGGGGACAGGGCAGTGAATGAGCAGTTCTTC.

The chain employs TRBV5-1 and TRBJ2-5; D remains unclear. V lost 0 bases to trimming and J lost 4 bases, with 10 bases between them. Germline CDR1 reads SGHRS; CDR2 reads YFSETQ. The CDR3 contains 14 residues. The chain's CDR3 is CASSLGVSGETQYF. The DNA for the CDR3 is TGCGCCAGCAGCTTGGGGGTTTCAGGAGAGACCCAGTACTTC. The whole variable domain, remainder taken from reference TRBV5-1 and TRBJ2-5, is KAGVTQTPRYLIKTRGQQVTLSCSPISGHRSVSWYQQTPGQGLQFLFEYFSETQRNKGNFPGRFSGRQFSNSRSEMNVSTLELGDSALYLCASSLGVSGETQYFGPGTRLLVL.

This chain links TRBV7-2 with TRBJ2-7; no firm D call. There are 14 residues in the CDR3. V lost 1 base, J lost 2 bases, and 9 bases lay in between. In germline, CDR1 is SGHTA, CDR2 FQGNSA. Here the CDR3 reads CASSLGPAPYEQYF. CDR3 DNA sequence: TGTGCCAGCAGCTTAGGGCCAGCGCCCTACGAGCAGTACTTC.

The chain joins TRBV4-1 to TRBJ2-3; 7 nucleotides line up with TRBD2. There are 15 residues in the CDR3. Germline lookup yields CDR1 MGHRA and CDR2 YSYEKL. V lost 1 base, J lost 5 bases, and 6 bases stayed unmatched. This chain's CDR3 is CASSQGAREQDTQYF. The CDR3 region has the DNA TGCGCCAGCAGCCAAGGGGCGCGGGAGCAAGATACGCAGTATTTT.

The chain links TRBV27 to TRBJ1-1; D remains unclear. The CDR3 length is 15 residues. The V end lost 6 bases, the J end lost 1 base, and 15 bases lay between the germline ends. CDR1 and CDR2 (germline): MNHEY, SMNVEV (reference sequence). CDR3: CASSLNSVPNTEAFF. For the CDR3, the DNA is TGTGCCAGCAGCCTCAATTCCGTCCCGAACACTGAAGCTTTCTTT.

The chain carries TRBV27 and TRBJ2-1; unclear D gene. The CDR3 loop spans 13 amino acids. Germline V gene lookup returns CDR1 MNHEY and CDR2 SMNVEV (reference sequence). The V and J ends lost 2 bases and 6 bases respectively, with 8 bases between them. CDR3 residues: CASSLPPLNEQFF. CDR3 nucleotide sequence: TGTGCCAGCAGTTTACCCCCCCTCAATGAGCAGTTCTTC.

This clone came up once. The V call is TRBV5-6, the J call TRBJ2-6; no firm D call. The length of the CDR3 is 14 residues. Between the trimmed V and J ends, which lost 0 bases and 6 bases, there was a span of 7 bases. Germline lookup yields CDR1 SGHDT and CDR2 YYEEEE. CDR3: CASSLAVLANVLTF. CDR3 in DNA: TGTGCCAGCAGCTTGGCCGTTTTGGCCAACGTCCTGACTTTC. The variable domain in full, with the rest retrieved from reference TRBV5-6 and TRBJ2-6, is DAGVTQSPTHLIKTRGQQVTLRCSPKSGHDTVSWYQQALGQGPQFIFQYYEEEERQRGNFPDRFSGHQFPNYSSELNVNALLLGDSALYLCASSLAVLANVLTFGAGSRLTVL.

This chain links TRBV4-3 with TRBJ2-5, with 7 bases identical to TRBD1. J lost 2 bases, V lost 5 bases, and 8 bases had no gene match. CDR3 length: 15 residues. Germline loops: CDR1 LGHNA, CDR2 YSLEER. The CDR3 protein is CASSRLTGSQETQYF. In nucleotides, the CDR3 is TGCGCCAGCAGCAGACTGACAGGGAGTCAAGAGACCCAGTACTTC.

The rearrangement joins TRBV6-1 to TRBJ1-2, with a tentative D call TRBD1 (5 bases). V was clipped by 2 bases and J by 5 bases, with 12 bases between them. This CDR3 is built from 14 residues. Germline CDR1 is MNHNS and CDR2 is SASEGT. The CDR3 region is CASSETAGLYGYTF. As DNA, the CDR3 is TGTGCCAGCAGTGAAACGGCAGGGCTGTATGGCTACACCTTC.

CDR3 bases: TGTGCCAGCAGCTTAGATATTGTCATCGGGGTAGAGCAGTACTTC. Translated: CASSLDIVIGVEQYF. The V and J genes are TRBV11-2 and TRBJ2-7, with D perhaps matching TRBD2 (5 bases). Trimming removed 0 bases from V and 7 bases from J, with 16 bases in between. The CDR3 covers 15 residues. Germline CDR1 and CDR2: SGHAT and FQNNGV.

A note on this clone: The sample has other DNA sequences that encode this CDR3 too. V and J are TRBV5-6 and TRBJ2-3; D remains unclear. The CDR3 covers 12 residues. Trimming took off 1 base at V and 3 bases at J, with 3 bases between the two ends. Germline V CDR1 and CDR2: SGHDT, YYEEEE. The CDR3 DNA follows: TGTGCCAGCAGCTTGAGGACAGATACGCAGTATTTT. The encoded protein is CASSLRTDTQYF.

Remarks on this clone: At one boundary the junction diverges from the germline segment, which might be a read error. V and J are TRBV7-8 and TRBJ2-7; weak D call: TRBD1 (6 bases). CDR1 SGHVS and CDR2 FQNEAQ come from the germline V gene. The CDR3 sequence is 13 residues long. The CDR3 sequence: CASNLWDTYEQYF. The CDR3 nucleotides read TGTGCCAGCAACTTATGGGACACCTACGAGCAGTACTTC.

The chain combines TRBV29-1 with TRBJ1-4, with D perhaps TRBD1 (6 bases). This CDR3 is 14 amino acids long. The germline gives CDR1 SQVTM, CDR2 ANQGSEA. With 6 bases removed from V and 8 bases from J, the gap between germline ends came to 19 bases. The CDR3 protein is CSVDITGFAEKLFF. The CDR3 nucleotides read TGCAGCGTGGACATCACAGGGTTCGCAGAAAAACTGTTTTTT.

The chain combines TRBV6-5 with TRBJ1-1; weak D call: TRBD1 (5 bases). CDR1 is MNHEY and CDR2 is SVGAGI in the germline V gene. The CDR3 runs to 14 residues. The V gene lost 0 bases and the J gene lost 8 bases, with 13 bases spanning the gap. The CDR3 loop is CASSYSAGGGEAFF. In nucleotides, the CDR3 is TGTGCCAGCAGTTACTCGGCGGGGGGAGGAGAAGCTTTCTTT.

V gene TRBV2 combines with J gene TRBJ1-2, with a tentative D call TRBD1 (5 bases). The length of the CDR3 is 12 residues. Germline V gene lookup returns CDR1 SNHLY and CDR2 FYNNEI. Trimming took 4 bases from V and 7 from J, leaving 10 bases between them. The CDR3 sequence is CASSAGDLGYTF. The CDR3 nucleotides are TGTGCCAGCAGTGCGGGGGATCTTGGCTACACCTTC.

The CDR3 bases are TGTGCCAGCAGCTACAGGGGTTGGACTAATGAAAAACTGTTTTTT. Encoded protein: CASSYRGWTNEKLFF. V and J are TRBV13 and TRBJ1-4; 7 nucleotides match TRBD1. The germline CDR1 and CDR2 sequences are PRHDT and FYEKMQ (reference sequence). J gave up 2 bases and V 4 bases, and 4 bases lay outside the gene matches. The CDR3 sequence is 15 residues long.

The chain couples TRBV9 to TRBJ2-3, with 12 bases lining up with TRBD2. The CDR3 runs to 17 residues. J lost 4 bases, V lost 1 base, and 7 bases had no gene match. Germline CDR1 and CDR2: SGDLS and YYNGEE. CDR3 nucleotides: TGTGCCAGCAGCGTAACCCCTAGCGGGGGGGCATCAGATACGCAGTATTTT. Protein: CASSVTPSGGASDTQYF.

The gene calls are TRBV28 and TRBJ2-7; unclear D gene. Germline V gene data show CDR1 as MDHEN and CDR2 as SYDVKM. Trimming cost V 6 bases and J 5 bases, with 8 bases left between them. This CDR3 contains 11 residues. CDR3 bases: TGTGCCAGCAGCTCAGTCCACGAGCAGTACTTC. Amino acid sequence: CASSSVHEQYF.

This clone was detected only once. This chain links TRBV27 with TRBJ2-1, with D tentatively TRBD1 (6 bases). Germline CDR1 MNHEY, CDR2 SMNVEV (reference sequence). The CDR3 runs 14 residues. V dropped 5 bases and J dropped 8 bases, with 16 bases sitting between them. The CDR3 nucleotides are TGTGCCAGCAGTCCGAATCCACAGGGTCATGAGCAGTTCTTC. Translation gives CASSPNPQGHEQFF.

This chain uses TRBV4-1 with TRBJ2-7; D is perhaps TRBD2 (5 bases). Germline V CDR1 and CDR2: MGHRA, YSYEKL. This CDR3 has 13 residues. Trimming took off 8 bases at V and 2 bases at J, with 13 bases between the two ends. DNA of the CDR3: TGCGCCAGCTCCTCTGGCGGGCCCTACGAGCAGTACTTC. Amino acid sequence: CASSSGGPYEQYF.

The V gene is TRBV4-2, the J gene TRBJ2-7, with D possibly TRBD1 on 6 matching bases. Germline V gene data show CDR1 as LGHNA and CDR2 as YNFKEQ. This CDR3 comprises 13 residues. Trimming removed 3 bases at V and 6 bases at J, with 12 bases between. CDR3 in amino acids: CASSHLDRLEQYF. CDR3 nucleotides: TGTGCCAGCAGCCATCTTGACAGGCTCGAGCAGTACTTC.

The chain recombines TRBV7-8 with TRBJ2-3, with 8 nucleotides matching TRBD2. The junction had 6 bases not matched to a gene; V was cut back by 4 bases and J by 3 bases. CDR1 is SGHVS, CDR2 FQNEAQ, per germline. This CDR3 is 15 amino acids long. In DNA, the CDR3 is TGTGCCAGCAGCTCCGGGACGGGGGGGACAGATACGCAGTATTTT. Translation: CASSSGTGGTDTQYF.